This T cell receptor (beta chain) appears in the sequencing data of a study of CD8+ T cells in alopecia areata. A word on this clone: Its target is not known.

cDNA serving as the sequencing template came from extracted, reverse transcribed RNA. Using immunoSEQ multiplex PCR, the repertoire was profiled, and TCRdb retains in-frame clones only, with some absent. The table shows 150,000 or so clones, with about 87% occurring only once. Peripheral blood samples and lesional scalp punch biopsies were obtained from alopecia areata patients. Study observations and caveats: Elevated clonality characterized lesional scalp relative to normal scalp, particularly in alopecia totalis/universalis.

The CDR3 covers 16 residues. The V and J ends lost 5 bases and 1 base respectively, with 15 bases between them. Germline V gene lookup returns CDR1 MNHEY and CDR2 SMNVEV (reference sequence). The rearrangement links TRBV27 to TRBJ1-3; a weak D match, TRBD1 (5 bases). This specimen was CD8+ T cells sorted from blood, taken at week 0. The TCR sequence derives from a human donor with alopecia areata. In DNA, the CDR3 is TGTGCCAGCAGTGATGGGACCCGTCTATCTGGAAACACCATATATTTT. It encodes CASSDGTRLSGNTIYF.